Below are 2 T cell receptor beta chains sequenced from a single sample in a study of neoadjuvant nivolumab and ipilimumab in lung cancer. Clones were sequenced by immunoSEQ multiplex PCR, and TCRdb holds only the in-frame ones, with some missing. The data show tens of thousands of clones, with 89% seen just once and 2.5% to 3.5% held by the top ten. Sequencing used peripheral blood, obtained before neoadjuvant nivolumab, alone or with ipilimumab. The receptor source for this set is an adult with non-small cell lung cancer.

The chain carries TRBV27 and TRBJ1-1; TRBD1 is a possible D gene (6 bases). The CDR3 spans 14 residues. Germline CDR1 is MNHEY and CDR2 is SMNVEV (reference sequence). V lost 7 bases and J 1 base, leaving 13 bases between the germline ends. The DNA of the CDR3 is TGTGCCAGCACCTCGACAGGAACGAACACTGAAGCTTTCTTT. This translates into CASTSTGTNTEAFF.

The chain has TRBV5-1 and TRBJ2-5, with 7 bases fitting TRBD1. With V trimmed by 4 bases and J by 4 bases, 10 bases remained unmatched. This CDR3 is built from 15 residues. Germline lookup yields CDR1 SGHRS and CDR2 YFSETQ. The CDR3 DNA sequence: TGCGCCAGCAGCCACCCCGAGGGGGCGGGAGAGACCCAGTACTTC. Amino acids: CASSHPEGAGETQYF.